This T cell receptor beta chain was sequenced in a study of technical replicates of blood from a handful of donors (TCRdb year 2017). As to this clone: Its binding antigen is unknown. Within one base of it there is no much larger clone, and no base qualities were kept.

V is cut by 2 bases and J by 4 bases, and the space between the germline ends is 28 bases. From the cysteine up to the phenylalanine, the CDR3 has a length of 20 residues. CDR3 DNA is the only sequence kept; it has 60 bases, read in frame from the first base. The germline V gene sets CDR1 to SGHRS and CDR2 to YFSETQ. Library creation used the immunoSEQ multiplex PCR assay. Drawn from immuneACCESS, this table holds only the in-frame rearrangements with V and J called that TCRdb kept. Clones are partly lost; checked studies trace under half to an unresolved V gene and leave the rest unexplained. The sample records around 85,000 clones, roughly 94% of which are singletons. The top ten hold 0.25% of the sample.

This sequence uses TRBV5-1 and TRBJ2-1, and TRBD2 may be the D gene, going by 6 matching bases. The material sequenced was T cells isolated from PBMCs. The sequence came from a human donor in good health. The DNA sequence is TGCGCCAGCAGCTTTGGGACCGGGACTCTCTTCTACCCCACGTACAATGAGCAGTTCTTC. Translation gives CASSFGTGTLFYPTYNEQFF.